Included here is one T cell receptor beta chain sequence, with context. These data belong to a study of blood T cell repertoires in COVID-19. Looking at the study overall: There were acute and convalescent COVID-19 samples, and they came from the United States, Italy and Spain. PBMCs, B-cell-depleted T cells, or T cells were the source of the cDNA or gDNA that made up the material.

The CDR3 is 14 amino acids. Germline V gene data show CDR1 as SGDLS and CDR2 as YYNGEE. V gave up 0 bases and J gave up 4 bases, with 9 bases separating them. Original data processing: Amplification from reference gene primers served as the basis for estimated nucleated cell counts. TCRdb's table, derived via immunoSEQ multiplex PCR, lists solely in-frame clones and lacks some. V and J calls and clone size come straight from that table; D and trimming were deduced from the DNA. Of about 200,000 clones in the sample, 70% to 85% were seen once. The receptor comes from a human donor in a cohort sampled during active COVID-19. Material: peripheral blood. The chain carries TRBV9 and TRBJ2-3; D uncertain. The CDR3 DNA is TGTGCCAGCAGCGTAGGAGGCAGACCAGATACGCAGTATTTT. Residues: CASSVGGRPDTQYF.